This is a list of T cell receptor beta chains from one sample in a study of T-cell reconstitution after alpha-beta-depleted transplantation in children. TCRdb independently ran MiXCR on the PCR reads; one entry per CDR3 protein. The data hold roughly 200,000 distinct CDR3 sequences, with about 6.4% observed a single time. The sequences come from PBMCs from the stem cell graft donor, collected from the stem cell graft. Receptors originate from a human donor who donated a stem cell graft to a child with Wiskott-Aldrich syndrome. The CDR3 runs from the conserved cysteine through the conserved F or W. A D gene is named only where the DNA matches it firmly. Size is omitted from some rows. Given values are once, few, many or a class for expanded clones.

size: many
D: NA
V: TRBV12-3/TRBV12-4
J: TRBJ1-3
DNA: TGTGCCAGCAGATTAAAGGGGGGATCTGGAAACACCATATATTTT
CDR3: CASRLKGGSGNTIYF

size: NA
D: NA
V: TRBV7-7
J: TRBJ2-3
DNA: TGTGCCACCAGCTCGTTAGGAGAGCCAGATACGCAGTATTTT
CDR3: CATSSLGEPDTQYF

size: many
D: TRBD2
V: TRBV5-1
J: TRBJ2-7
DNA: TGCGCCAGCAGTCAAGAAGTCCCTGGACTAGCGGGCTACGAGCAGTACTTC
CDR3: CASSQEVPGLAGYEQYF

size: many
D: TRBD2
V: TRBV19
J: TRBJ2-7
DNA: TGTGCCAGTAGCCCCACTAGCGGGAGACTCTACGAGCAGTACTTC
CDR3: CASSPTSGRLYEQYF

size: NA
D: NA
V: TRBV5-8
J: TRBJ2-5
DNA: TGTGCCAGCAGCTTAACCCATGCGACGTCGGAGACCCAGTACTTC
CDR3: CASSLTHATSETQYF

size: many
D: TRBD1
V: TRBV5-6
J: TRBJ2-3
DNA: TGTGCCAGCAGCGTACAGGGGGGCGGCACAGATACGCAGTATTTT
CDR3: CASSVQGGGTDTQYF

size: many
D: NA
V: TRBV5-1
J: TRBJ2-7
DNA: TGCGCCAGCAGCTTGGGCGGGACAGTCGACGAGCAGTACTTC
CDR3: CASSLGGTVDEQYF

size: NA
D: NA
V: TRBV20-1
J: TRBJ1-4
DNA: TGCAGTGCTAGAGCCCTGACAGGCTGGGAGGAGGAACTGTTTTTT
CDR3: CSARALTGWEEELFF

size: many
D: NA
V: TRBV27
J: TRBJ2-5
DNA: TGTGCCAGCAGCTTCAGAGAGACCCAGTACTTC
CDR3: CASSFRETQYF

size: many
D: TRBD1
V: TRBV12-3/TRBV12-4
J: TRBJ2-2
DNA: TGTGCCAGCAGTTCCAGGGGGCGCCTCACCGGGGAGCTGTTTTTT
CDR3: CASSSRGRLTGELFF

size: many
D: NA
V: TRBV12-3/TRBV12-4
J: TRBJ1-1
DNA: TGTGCCAGCAGCCAAGGGTTGGGGGGTCACACTGAAGCTTTCTTT
CDR3: CASSQGLGGHTEAFF

size: many
D: NA
V: TRBV2
J: TRBJ1-1
DNA: TGTGCCAGCAGTGAAGGGGGGTATAGCACTGAAGCTTTCTTT
CDR3: CASSEGGYSTEAFF

size: many
D: TRBD2
V: TRBV12-3/TRBV12-4
J: TRBJ2-1
DNA: TGTGCCAGCATCTTGGGGCGGGGGAGCTACAATGAGCAGTTCTTC
CDR3: CASILGRGSYNEQFF

size: many
D: TRBD1
V: TRBV4-1
J: TRBJ2-1
DNA: TGCGCCAGCAGCCGGGGACAGAACAATGAGCAGTTCTTC
CDR3: CASSRGQNNEQFF

size: many
D: NA
V: TRBV11-2
J: TRBJ2-1
DNA: TGTGCCAGCAGTTACCCTAGTCGTGGGTCAAATGAGCAGTTCTTC
CDR3: CASSYPSRGSNEQFF

size: few
D: TRBD1
V: TRBV18
J: TRBJ2-3
DNA: TGTGCCAGCTCACCACGCCGGGACAGCACGCAGTATTTT
CDR3: CASSPRRDSTQYF

size: NA
D: NA
V: TRBV18
J: TRBJ1-1
DNA: TGTGCCAGCTCGCCGGGACAAACTAACACTGAAGCTTTCTTT
CDR3: CASSPGQTNTEAFF

size: many
D: NA
V: TRBV2
J: TRBJ2-7
DNA: TGTGCCAGCAACAAAAACGAGAGAACGGAGCAGTACTTC
CDR3: CASNKNERTEQYF

size: NA
D: NA
V: TRBV7-9
J: TRBJ1-6
DNA: TGTGCCAGCAGCTTAGAAGGAGGGACGGGTTCACCCCTCCACTTT
CDR3: CASSLEGGTGSPLHF

size: NA
D: TRBD1
V: TRBV19
J: TRBJ2-3
DNA: TGTGCCAGCACTCGGGACAGAACGCAGTATTTT
CDR3: CASTRDRTQYF

size: many
D: TRBD2
V: TRBV5-6
J: TRBJ2-3
DNA: TGTGCCAGCAGCTTCACAAGCGGGGTGCTAGATACGCAGTATTTT
CDR3: CASSFTSGVLDTQYF

size: many
D: TRBD2
V: TRBV20-1
J: TRBJ2-5
DNA: TGCAGTGCTAGAGAGCGGGAGTCCGTCCAAGAGACCCAGTACTTC
CDR3: CSARERESVQETQYF

size: many
D: TRBD2
V: TRBV20-1
J: TRBJ2-1
DNA: TGCAGTGCTTCGACTAGCGGGAGGGCCGACAATGAGCAGTTCTTC
CDR3: CSASTSGRADNEQFF

size: many
D: NA
V: TRBV5-1
J: TRBJ2-1
DNA: TGCGCCAGCAGCTTAAACAATGAGCAGTTCTTC
CDR3: CASSLNNEQFF

size: many
D: TRBD2
V: TRBV12-3/TRBV12-4
J: TRBJ2-1
DNA: TGTGCCAGCAGTTTAGGACTAGCGGGGCTTATTCGGGAGCAGTTCTTC
CDR3: CASSLGLAGLIREQFF

size: many
D: NA
V: TRBV12-3/TRBV12-4
J: TRBJ2-7
DNA: TGTGCCAGCAGTTTACGACACAGGTCCTACGAGCAGTACTTC
CDR3: CASSLRHRSYEQYF

size: many
D: NA
V: TRBV20-1
J: TRBJ1-4
DNA: TGCAGTGCTGCATGGGTAGTTAATGAAAAACTGTTTTTT
CDR3: CSAAWVVNEKLFF

size: many
D: TRBD1
V: TRBV18
J: TRBJ2-7
DNA: TGTGCCAGCTCGCCGGCGGGACAGGGAATCTACGAGCAGTACTTC
CDR3: CASSPAGQGIYEQYF

size: many
D: TRBD2
V: TRBV20-1
J: TRBJ2-3
DNA: TGCAGTGCTGAAGAGAGCGGGAGGGCCCTGACAGATACGCAGTATTTT
CDR3: CSAEESGRALTDTQYF

size: many
D: TRBD2
V: TRBV2
J: TRBJ2-3
DNA: TGTGCCAGCATGGGACTAGCGGGCCGCACAGATACGCAGTATTTT
CDR3: CASMGLAGRTDTQYF

size: NA
D: TRBD1
V: TRBV4-3
J: TRBJ2-5
DNA: TGCGCCAGCAGCCAGGCCGACAGGGACGACCCACAAGAGACCCAGTACTTC
CDR3: CASSQADRDDPQETQYF

size: many
D: NA
V: TRBV7-2
J: TRBJ2-3
DNA: TGTGCCAGCAGCCGGGACGTTGGGCGGAGGGCAGATACGCAGTATTTT
CDR3: CASSRDVGRRADTQYF

size: many
D: NA
V: TRBV6-5
J: TRBJ1-3
DNA: TGTGCCAGCAGTTATCAGGTCTCTGGAAACACCATATATTTT
CDR3: CASSYQVSGNTIYF

size: NA
D: NA
V: TRBV3-1
J: TRBJ1-5
DNA: TGTGCCAGCAGCCAAGACTCGCTCCGTAATCAGCCCCAGCATTTT
CDR3: CASSQDSLRNQPQHF

size: many
D: NA
V: TRBV29-1
J: TRBJ2-6
DNA: TGCAGCGTTAGCCCGTATGGGGCCAACGTCCTGACTTTC
CDR3: CSVSPYGANVLTF

size: many
D: NA
V: TRBV27
J: TRBJ1-5
DNA: TGTGCCAGCAGTTTAACCGGGGCCCTTAATCAGCCCCAGCATTTT
CDR3: CASSLTGALNQPQHF

size: many
D: NA
V: TRBV6-5
J: TRBJ1-3
DNA: TGTGCCAGCAGTTACTCAGGTGGTGGATCTGGAAACACCATATATTTT
CDR3: CASSYSGGGSGNTIYF

size: many
D: NA
V: TRBV19
J: TRBJ2-2
DNA: TGTGCCAGTAGTATTTCTCACCCCGGGGAGCTGTTTTTT
CDR3: CASSISHPGELFF

size: many
D: NA
V: TRBV29-1
J: TRBJ1-1
DNA: TGCAGCGTTGAAGGGCAGGGCGAGACTGAAGCTTTCTTT
CDR3: CSVEGQGETEAFF

size: many
D: NA
V: TRBV20-1
J: TRBJ2-1
DNA: TGCAGTGCTATATGGACCACTCGGCAGTTCTTC
CDR3: CSAIWTTRQFF

size: many
D: NA
V: TRBV25-1
J: TRBJ2-5
DNA: TGTGCCAGCAATTTCGGGCGGGGAGATATGTACCAAGAGACCCAGTACTTC
CDR3: CASNFGRGDMYQETQYF

size: many
D: NA
V: TRBV12-3/TRBV12-4
J: TRBJ1-5
DNA: TGTGCCAGCCGCTCCGAGACCAATAGCAATCAGCCCCAGCATTTT
CDR3: CASRSETNSNQPQHF

size: many
D: NA
V: TRBV20-1
J: TRBJ2-7
DNA: TGCAGTGCTAGAGGAATAGGGTTCGCAGGGTCGGAGCAGTACTTC
CDR3: CSARGIGFAGSEQYF

size: many
D: NA
V: TRBV29-1
J: TRBJ2-1
DNA: TGCAGCGTCAAAGGGCGGCAGTTTTCCTACAATGAGCAGTTCTTC
CDR3: CSVKGRQFSYNEQFF

size: many
D: TRBD1
V: TRBV6-1
J: TRBJ2-7
DNA: TGTGCCAGCAGGCCAACTCAGGGGGCCTACGAGCAGTACTTC
CDR3: CASRPTQGAYEQYF

size: many
D: NA
V: TRBV27
J: TRBJ2-6
DNA: TGTGCCAGTTCGAGCTCTGGGGCCAACGTCCTGACTTTC
CDR3: CASSSSGANVLTF

size: many
D: TRBD1
V: TRBV7-2
J: TRBJ1-2
DNA: TGTGCCAGCAGCTTAGGAAACAGGGGCTATGGCTACACCTTC
CDR3: CASSLGNRGYGYTF

size: many
D: TRBD1
V: TRBV30
J: TRBJ2-3
DNA: TGTGCCTGGACTTCGGGACAGGGTTTCACAGATACGCAGTATTTT
CDR3: CAWTSGQGFTDTQYF

size: many
D: NA
V: TRBV5-1
J: TRBJ1-6
DNA: TGCGCCAGCAGCTTCCAGGCTAATTCACCCCTCCACTTT
CDR3: CASSFQANSPLHF

size: many
D: TRBD1
V: TRBV27
J: TRBJ2-1
DNA: TGTGCCAGCAGACCACCGGGACAGGGGTACAATGAGCAGTTCTTC
CDR3: CASRPPGQGYNEQFF

size: few
D: TRBD1
V: TRBV3-1
J: TRBJ2-1
DNA: TGTGCCAGCACCCAAGAAGAGGACAGGGGAAGCCTGGTTGAGCAGTTCTTC
CDR3: CASTQEEDRGSLVEQFF

size: many
D: NA
V: TRBV7-2
J: TRBJ2-1
DNA: TGTGCCAGCAGCTCTGCCTCGTCCTACAATGAGCAGTTCTTC
CDR3: CASSSASSYNEQFF

size: NA
D: NA
V: TRBV5-4
J: TRBJ1-3
DNA: TGTGCCAGCAGCTTGGAGGGGGGATACTCTGGAAACACCATATATTTT
CDR3: CASSLEGGYSGNTIYF

size: many
D: NA
V: TRBV15
J: TRBJ2-7
DNA: TGTGCCACCAGTAGCCCCATGGGACGCGGACACTACGAGCAGTACTTC
CDR3: CATSSPMGRGHYEQYF

size: many
D: NA
V: TRBV12-3/TRBV12-4
J: TRBJ2-2
DNA: TGTGCCAGCAGTTTAAGGGGCAGTTCTACCGGGGAGCTGTTTTTT
CDR3: CASSLRGSSTGELFF

size: few
D: TRBD1
V: TRBV11-3
J: TRBJ1-1
DNA: TGTGCCAGCAGTCGATTTTGGACAGGGTACACTGAAGCTTTCTTT
CDR3: CASSRFWTGYTEAFF

size: NA
D: NA
V: TRBV3-1
J: TRBJ2-7
DNA: TGTGCCAGCACCCAAGATATTCGGGGGGCGGCCTCGGGCGAGCAGTACTTC
CDR3: CASTQDIRGAASGEQYF

size: many
D: NA
V: TRBV29-1
J: TRBJ1-2
DNA: TGCAGCGTCCAAAAGGGAACGGTGGACTATGGCTACACCTTC
CDR3: CSVQKGTVDYGYTF

size: NA
D: NA
V: TRBV12-3/TRBV12-4
J: TRBJ2-2
DNA: TGTGCCTGCAGTTTAGGGATAGGAGTAGCGGTTAACACCGGGGAGCTGTTTTTT
CDR3: CACSLGIGVAVNTGELFF